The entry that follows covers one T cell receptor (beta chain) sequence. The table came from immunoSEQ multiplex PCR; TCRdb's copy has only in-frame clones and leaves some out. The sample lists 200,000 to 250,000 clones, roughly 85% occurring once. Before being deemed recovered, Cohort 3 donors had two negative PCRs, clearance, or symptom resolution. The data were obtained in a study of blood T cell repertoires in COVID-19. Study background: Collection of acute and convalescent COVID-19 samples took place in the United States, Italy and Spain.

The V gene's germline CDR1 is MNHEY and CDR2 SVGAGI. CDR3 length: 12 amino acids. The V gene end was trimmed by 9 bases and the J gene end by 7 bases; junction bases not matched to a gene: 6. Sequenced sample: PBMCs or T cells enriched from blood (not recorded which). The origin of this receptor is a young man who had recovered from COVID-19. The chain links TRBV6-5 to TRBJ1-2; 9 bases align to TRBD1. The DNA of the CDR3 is TGTGCCAGGGGGGACAGGGAGAGTGGCTACACCTTC. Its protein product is CARGDRESGYTF.